The clone carrying this TCR beta chain was detected ten times or more. Its matching antigen is unknown. This sample stems from a study of T cell repertoires in cytomegalovirus infection. Study-wide background: Peptides in the study included HLA-C-restricted and HLA-B-restricted CMV epitopes. Public TCR beta signature analysis indicated the presence of both CMV infection and matching HLA type. Study results and caveats: Predominance within the ex vivo response was attributable to HLA-C-restricted CMV-specific TCR beta clonotypes. The cumulative frequency of public TCR beta families identified carriers of CMV plus the relevant HLA.

TCRdb re-analysed the reads in MiXCR, keeping a single row per CDR3 protein. The sample lists 900,000 to 950,000 distinct CDR3 sequences; around a third were seen once. This TCR derives from a human donor in good health (CMV status not recorded). Some clones in this sample may be carry-over from other donors' samples. Sequencing was performed on cultured CD8+ T cells from PBMCs, taken from culture after CMV antigen stimulation.

In DNA form, the CDR3 reads TGTGCCAGCAGTTTCGACTATCCCGGGGAGCTGTTTTTT. Its translation is CASSFDYPGELFF. The chain joins TRBV12-3 or TRBV12-4 to TRBJ2-2; TRBD2 might be the D (5 bases). Trimming removed 3 bases at V and 6 bases at J, with 8 bases between. CDR3 length equals 13 residues.